This T cell receptor (beta chain) was captured by sequencing in a study of cytomegalovirus exposure and HLA in healthy donors. Findings of the study overall: The study recorded over 150 TCR beta chains that were cytomegalovirus-associated. Per published accounts, TCR beta sequences correctly predicted the HLA-A and HLA-B alleles of most subjects. Reportedly, diagnosis of cytomegalovirus status by the classifier showed high specificity and sensitivity.

Primers included in the PCR were 60 Vbeta and 13 Jbeta primers. Using immunoSEQ multiplex PCR, the repertoire was profiled, and TCRdb retains in-frame clones only, with some absent. Among hundreds of thousands of clones listed, 80% to 90% were seen once. Concerning this clone: Its target is not known.

Sequencing input: PBMCs. The TCR sequence derives from a young woman in good health and CMV-seronegative.

DNA of the CDR3: TGTGCCACCGGGCGTGGGACTAGCGGGGGGGAAAAGCTCTACGAGCAGTACTTC. It yields the protein CATGRGTSGGEKLYEQYF. The V gene is TRBV10-3, the J gene TRBJ2-5; 16 bases fit TRBD2. The assigned J gene may be wrong: the sequence end matches TRBJ2-7 better. Germline assignment: CDR1 ENHRY and CDR2 SYGVKD. This CDR3 is 18 amino acids long.